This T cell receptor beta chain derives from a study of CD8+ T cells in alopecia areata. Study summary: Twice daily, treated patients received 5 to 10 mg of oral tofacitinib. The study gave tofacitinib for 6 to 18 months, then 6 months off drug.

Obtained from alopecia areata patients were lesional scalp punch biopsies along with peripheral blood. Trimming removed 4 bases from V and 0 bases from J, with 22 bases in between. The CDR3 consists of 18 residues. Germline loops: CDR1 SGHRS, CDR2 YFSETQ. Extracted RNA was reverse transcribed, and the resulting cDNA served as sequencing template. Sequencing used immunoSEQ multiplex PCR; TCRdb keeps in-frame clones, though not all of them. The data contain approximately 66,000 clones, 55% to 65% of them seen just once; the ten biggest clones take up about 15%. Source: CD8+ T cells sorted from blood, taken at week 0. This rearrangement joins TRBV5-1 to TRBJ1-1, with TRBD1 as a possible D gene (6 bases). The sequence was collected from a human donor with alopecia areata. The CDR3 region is CASSLQPGGPQVNTEAFF. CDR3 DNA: TGCGCCAGCAGCCTACAACCGGGGGGCCCTCAGGTGAACACTGAAGCTTTCTTT.